The text below deals with one T cell receptor (beta chain). This sample was taken from a study of OX40 agonist ivuxolimab in advanced cancers. Overall study context: The patients' treatment was ivuxolimab, an agonistic anti-OX40 (CD134) antibody.

Assay used: immunoSEQ multiplex PCR; TCRdb lists only in-frame clones, some missing. The sample yields 70,000 or so clones, around 93% seen once. The clonotype was recovered from an adult with an advanced solid tumor such as melanoma, head and neck, liver or kidney cancer. The sequencing used CD4+ or CD8+ T cells sorted from blood, collected in a trial of the OX40 agonist ivuxolimab.

The CDR3 DNA follows: TGTGCCAGCAGCGGGACAGGAGTTGGATCACCCCTCCACTTT. It is translated as CASSGTGVGSPLHF. The rearrangement links TRBV27 to TRBJ1-6, with TRBD1 matching over 8 bases. Germline-derived CDR1 and CDR2 are MNHEY and SMNVEV (reference sequence). Trimming at V came to 6 bases and at J to 10 bases, leaving 8 bases not matched to a gene. The CDR3 consists of 14 residues.